This entry lists 23 T cell receptor beta chains sequenced from one sample in a study of Ad26.COV2.S vaccination and SARS-CoV-2 variants. Profiling relied on immunoSEQ multiplex PCR, and the TCRdb table lists in-frame clones only, not all of them. The sample shows hundreds of thousands of clones, approximately 89% of them seen only once. Treatment: 15 to 20 received Ad26.COV2.S at low or high dose, single or two shots; 5 received placebo; per-sample allocation not given. Day 63 after the first injection of vaccine or placebo was the sampling time. Sequencing used peripheral blood, obtained in a trial of Ad26.COV2.S vaccine versus placebo. The receptor source for this set is a person aged 18-60 years who received the Ad26.COV2.S COVID-19 vaccine or a placebo.

This rearrangement joins TRBV11-3 to TRBJ1-2; TRBD1 might be the D (5 bases). There are 14 residues in the CDR3. The ends were cut back, 4 bases at V and 7 bases at J, with 16 bases in the middle. Germline lookup yields CDR1 SGHNT and CDR2 YENEEA. The CDR3 DNA follows: TGTGCCAGCAGCTCAGGGACCAGGGCGGGTGGCTACACCTTC. Translation: CASSSGTRAGGYTF.

The genes are TRBV3-1 (or the pseudogene TRBV3-2) and TRBJ1-1, with 7 bases aligning to TRBD1. The V gene end was trimmed by 4 bases and the J gene end by 4 bases; junction bases not matched to a gene: 6. CDR1 and CDR2 (germline): LGHDT, YNNKEL (reference sequence). The CDR3 is made up of 14 amino acids. The CDR3 region has the DNA TGTGCCAGCAGCCCCAAGAACAGGGGCACTGAAGCTTTCTTT. Translation: CASSPKNRGTEAFF.

V usage is TRBV7-9 and J usage is TRBJ2-1; TRBD1 agrees at 9 bases. V trimming: 3 bases; J trimming: 5 bases; junction bases outside the gene matches: 11. The CDR3 is 17 residues long. The germline V gene encodes CDR1 SEHNR and CDR2 FQNEAQ (reference sequence). The CDR3 loop is CASSFGRQGQGNNEQFF. CDR3 sequence (DNA): TGTGCCAGCAGCTTTGGCCGGCAGGGACAGGGAAACAATGAGCAGTTCTTC.

The chain combines TRBV30 with TRBJ2-2, with 9 bases fitting TRBD1. Germline V gives CDR1 GTSNPN, CDR2 SVGIG (reference sequence). Trimming at V came to 4 bases and at J to 5 bases, leaving 5 bases not matched to a gene. The CDR3 sequence is 14 residues long. This CDR3 is CAWIGTGRTGELFF. CDR3 in DNA: TGTGCCTGGATCGGGACAGGGAGAACCGGGGAGCTGTTTTTT.

The CDR3 sequence is CASSPRIRSYNEQFF. Here the CDR3 DNA reads TGTGCCAGCTCCCCCCGGATTCGCTCCTACAATGAGCAGTTCTTC. V and J are TRBV18 and TRBJ2-1; no firm D call. The length of the CDR3 is 15 residues. V was shortened by 6 bases and J by 0 bases, with 12 bases between the two germline ends. Germline V gives CDR1 KGHSH, CDR2 LQKENI.

The chain links TRBV29-1 to TRBJ1-2, with TRBD1 as a possible D gene (5 bases). Germline lookup yields CDR1 SQVTM and CDR2 ANQGSEA. This CDR3 is built from 13 residues. Trimming stripped 7 bases from V and 4 bases from J, with 16 bases between. The CDR3 nucleotides are TGCAGCGCCGGGGGGACCGGCTCCTATGGCTACACCTTC. This encodes CSAGGTGSYGYTF.

With regard to this clone: Other DNA variants within this sample encode the same CDR3. The rearrangement joins TRBV18 to TRBJ2-5; D is unclear. CDR1 is KGHSH and CDR2 is LQKENI in the germline V gene. The CDR3 extends over 11 amino acids. V was clipped by 3 bases and J by 5 bases, with 4 bases between them. The CDR3, as DNA: TGTGCCAGCTCACCCGCGGAGACCCAGTACTTC. It encodes CASSPAETQYF.

The chain joins TRBV13 to TRBJ1-1, with a weak D call TRBD1 (5 bases). Germline V gene data show CDR1 as PRHDT and CDR2 as FYEKMQ (reference sequence). The CDR3 spans 15 residues. V was pared by 0 bases and J by 2 bases, with 10 bases between. The CDR3 DNA reads as TGTGCCAGCAGCTTAGGAACCGGGACTAACACTGAAGCTTTCTTT. Translating gives CASSLGTGTNTEAFF.

The sample holds a few counts of this clone. The V gene is TRBV5-5, the J gene TRBJ1-2, with 8 bases that match TRBD1. The CDR3 consists of 14 residues. The germline V gene has CDR1 SGHKS and CDR2 YYEKEE (reference sequence). Losses at the gene ends were 5 bases for V and 3 bases for J; bases not matched to a gene: 6. The CDR3 nucleotides read TGTGCCAGCAGTTTAGGACAGGGTGACTATGGCTACACCTTC. It is translated as CASSLGQGDYGYTF. The variable domain in full, completed from reference TRBV5-5 and TRBJ1-2, reads DAGVTQSPTHLIKTRGQQVTLRCSPISGHKSVSWYQQVLGQGPQFIFQYYEKEERGRGNFPDRFSARQFPNYSSELNVNALLLGDSALYLCASSLGQGDYGYTFGSGTRLTVV.

This chain uses TRBV4-3 with TRBJ2-2; the D gene is possibly TRBD1 (5 bases). Germline assignment: CDR1 LGHNA and CDR2 YSLEER. V was trimmed by 0 bases and J by 4 bases, leaving 15 bases between them. This CDR3 spans 17 amino acids. CDR3 nucleotide sequence: TGCGCCAGCAGCCAAGATCCCATGGCAGGGATCACCGGGGAGCTGTTTTTT. Translated: CASSQDPMAGITGELFF.

The V call is TRBV7-9, the J call TRBJ1-1, with D possibly TRBD1 on 5 matching bases. The CDR3 is 14 residues long. Germline lookup yields CDR1 SEHNR and CDR2 FQNEAQ (reference sequence). V lost 5 bases, J lost 3 bases, and 13 bases lay in between. The CDR3 spells CASSVMQGDTEAFF. DNA for the CDR3: TGTGCCAGCAGCGTTATGCAAGGGGACACTGAAGCTTTCTTT.

CDR3 in amino acids: CASSGRYPNYGYTF. The CDR3 DNA follows: TGTGCCAGCAGCGGGAGATACCCCAACTATGGCTACACCTTC. This chain links TRBV7-2 with TRBJ1-2; D is unclear. The CDR3 length is 14 residues. V was shortened by 5 bases and J by 2 bases, with 12 bases between the two germline ends. CDR1 and CDR2 from the germline V gene are SGHTA and FQGNSA.

The chain links TRBV10-3 to TRBJ2-2, with D uncertain. This CDR3 has 14 residues. The germline V gene has CDR1 ENHRY and CDR2 SYGVKD. V was pared by 5 bases and J by 1 base, with 8 bases between. CDR3 residues: CAISTLMNTGELFF. The CDR3 DNA reads TGTGCCATCAGTACCCTTATGAACACCGGGGAGCTGTTTTTT.

This clone was detected only once. The V call is TRBV5-1, the J call TRBJ1-5; 10 nucleotides align to TRBD1. This CDR3 comprises 16 residues. Per germline, CDR1 SGHRS and CDR2 YFSETQ. Trimming removed 4 bases from V and 7 bases from J; junction bases left unmatched: 11. This CDR3 is CASSQNGQGVGQPQHF. For the CDR3, the DNA is TGCGCCAGCAGCCAAAACGGACAGGGGGTGGGACAGCCCCAGCATTTT.

The chain joins TRBV2 to TRBJ2-3; tentatively, D is TRBD2 (6 bases). The CDR3 contains 14 residues. The germline V and J ends were trimmed by 4 bases and 2 bases, with 10 bases remaining between them. The germline V gene has CDR1 SNHLY and CDR2 FYNNEI. CDR3 loop: CASSAAGNTDTQYF. As DNA, the CDR3 is TGTGCCAGCAGTGCGGCGGGAAACACAGATACGCAGTATTTT. Variable domain in full (rest from reference TRBV2 and TRBJ2-3): EPEVTQTPSHQVTQMGQEVILRCVPISNHLYFYWYRQILGQKVEFLVSFYNNEISEKSEIFDDQFSVERPDGSNFTLKIRSTKLEDSAMYFCASSAAGNTDTQYFGPGTRLTVL.

The chain joins TRBV13 to TRBJ1-2; 9 bases line up with TRBD1. The germline V gene encodes CDR1 PRHDT and CDR2 FYEKMQ (reference sequence). V gave up 2 bases and J gave up 3 bases; unmatched junction bases: 7. The CDR3 consists of 16 residues. CDR3 sequence reads: CASSLFGQGPDYGYTF. For the CDR3, the DNA is TGTGCCAGCAGCTTATTCGGACAGGGGCCCGACTATGGCTACACCTTC.

The chain is built from TRBV7-3 and TRBJ1-2, with D unclear. The germline CDR1 and CDR2 sequences are SGHTA and FQGTGA. This CDR3 has 13 residues. The ends were cut back, 2 bases at V and 6 bases at J, with 10 bases in the middle. This chain's CDR3 is CASSLYDGHGYTF. The CDR3 bases are TGTGCCAGCAGCTTATATGACGGGCATGGCTACACCTTC.

This clone appeared once. The chain has TRBV5-6 and TRBJ2-5, with D possibly matching TRBD1 (5 bases). Per the germline V gene, CDR1 is SGHDT and CDR2 is YYEEEE. The CDR3 is 14 amino acids. Trimming took off 2 bases at V and 1 base at J, with 9 bases between the two ends. CDR3 loop: CASSLSTVQETQYF. The CDR3 DNA is TGTGCCAGCAGCTTATCGACAGTCCAAGAGACCCAGTACTTC.

In its sample, this clone was seen many times. This sequence joins TRBV4-1 and TRBJ1-5; D not certain. V lost 1 base and J lost 1, with 5 bases in between. CDR1 is MGHRA, CDR2 YSYEKL, per germline. The CDR3 sequence is 14 residues long. CDR3 in amino acids: CASSQVRSNQPQHF. Here the CDR3 DNA reads TGCGCCAGCAGCCAAGTGCGGAGCAATCAGCCCCAGCATTTT.

In its sample, this clone was seen a few times. CDR3 loop: CASSPQGAGRKQPQHF. CDR3 bases: TGTGCCAGCAGCCCCCAGGGGGCAGGGCGGAAACAGCCCCAGCATTTT. The rearrangement joins TRBV7-2 to TRBJ1-5; TRBD1 matches at 8 bases. The CDR3 is 16 residues long. V lost 5 bases and J lost 7; bases outside the gene matches: 13. Germline-derived CDR1 and CDR2 are SGHTA and FQGNSA.

The chain combines TRBV6-2 or TRBV6-3 with TRBJ1-3, with D perhaps matching TRBD1 (5 bases). CDR1 MNHEY and CDR2 SVGEGT come from the germline V gene. The CDR3 covers 15 residues. Trimming took off 6 bases at V and 0 bases at J, with 12 bases between the two ends. As DNA, the CDR3 is TGTGCCAGCAGCCTAACCGGGACCTCTGGAAACACCATATATTTT. Its protein is CASSLTGTSGNTIYF.

This chain connects TRBV27 to TRBJ1-1, with D unclear. The V gene's germline CDR1 is MNHEY and CDR2 SMNVEV (reference sequence). CDR3 length: 14 amino acids. Deletions cut 6 bases from V and 0 bases from J, with 11 bases between. The CDR3 region has the DNA TGTGCCAGCAGCGGAACGGTAATGAACACTGAAGCTTTCTTT. Protein sequence: CASSGTVMNTEAFF.

This clone was detected only once. V and J are TRBV19 and TRBJ1-4, with TRBD1 as a possible D gene (6 bases). This CDR3 region has 14 residues. CDR1 LNHDA and CDR2 SQIVND come from the germline V gene (reference sequence). Trimming removed 5 bases at V and 4 bases at J, with 11 bases between. CDR3: CASSWEQGNEKLFF. The CDR3 coding sequence is TGTGCCAGTAGTTGGGAACAGGGTAATGAAAAACTGTTTTTT.